This TCR beta chain was captured in a study of T-cell memory formation after mild COVID-19. V lost 0 bases and J 6 bases, leaving 14 bases between the germline ends. The CDR3 consists of 15 residues. The germline V gene encodes CDR1 SGHAT and CDR2 FQDESV (reference sequence). MiXCR was run by TCRdb on the 5' RACE reads, yielding one entry per CDR3 protein. This sample carries 250,000 to 400,000 distinct CDR3 sequences, about 13% of them seen once, and the ten largest clones take around 20%. This clonotype was observed a few times. The J gene is TRBJ2-5, the V gene TRBV11-1, with a possible D match to TRBD2 (6 bases). This receptor was taken from a man in his late teens or twenties who had mild COVID-19 (a few samples of this study predate the infection). Cell type and time point are not known. Sequences were obtained from PBMCs or a T cell subset sorted from them (not recorded which). The CDR3 loop is CASSLAPEGGKTQYF. The CDR3, as DNA: TGTGCCAGCAGCTTAGCGCCAGAGGGCGGGAAGACCCAGTACTTC.